The 7 T cell receptor beta chains below all came from one sample that was sequenced in a study of response to subunit inactivated influenza vaccine. TCRdb analysed the RT-PCR reads with MiXCR anew, one entry per CDR3 protein. The sample yields roughly 790,000 distinct CDR3 sequences, around 20% seen once. The specimen was PBMCs from blood, collected 5 days after vaccination. The origin of the receptors is a man aged 50 to 60 who received an inactivated influenza vaccine.

This clonotype was recorded many times. The chain links TRBV7-9 to TRBJ1-1; the D is unclear. The CDR3 covers 14 residues. CDR1 and CDR2 (germline): SEHNR, FQNEAQ (reference sequence). V was shortened by 0 bases and J by 4 bases, with 9 bases between the two germline ends. The CDR3 DNA is TGTGCCAGCAGCTTAGCGTATGGAGGCACTGAAGCTTTCTTT. It encodes CASSLAYGGTEAFF.

The chain couples TRBV6-5 to TRBJ1-2, with TRBD1 matching over 7 bases. The CDR3 consists of 15 residues. Germline V gives CDR1 MNHEY, CDR2 SVGAGI. The trim removed 4 bases at V and 3 bases at J, leaving 8 bases unmatched. In DNA, the CDR3 is TGTGCCAGCAGTTTCGACAGGGAGGATTACTATGGCTACACCTTC. Translating gives CASSFDREDYYGYTF.

This clonotype came up many times. The J gene is TRBJ2-2, the V gene TRBV27; 7 bases are shared with TRBD2. Germline loops: CDR1 MNHEY, CDR2 SMNVEV (reference sequence). The J segment lost 1 base and the V segment lost 8 bases, leaving 7 bases of the junction unmatched. This CDR3 spans 15 amino acids. In nucleotides, the CDR3 is TGTGCCAGCGGGGGAGGGGTCCGGAACACCGGGGAGCTGTTTTTT. It codes for CASGGGVRNTGELFF.

J is TRBJ2-1 and V is TRBV6-5; 9 nucleotides agree with TRBD2. This CDR3 is built from 15 residues. The germline V gene has CDR1 MNHEY and CDR2 SVGAGI. Trimming cost V 0 bases and J 9 bases; bases outside gene matches: 6. The CDR3 loop is CASSYSIAGVGEQFF. The CDR3 nucleotides read TGTGCCAGCAGTTACTCGATAGCGGGAGTCGGTGAGCAGTTCTTC.

The DNA for the CDR3 is TGTGCCAGCAGCGGGGGGATGATAAACAATGAGCAGTTCTTC. Translating it yields CASSGGMINNEQFF. The chain carries TRBV9 and TRBJ2-1; D tentatively fits TRBD1 or TRBD2 (5 bases each). The V end lost 3 bases, the J end lost 5 bases, and 12 bases lay between the germline ends. CDR3 length: 14 residues. Germline-derived CDR1 and CDR2 are SGDLS and YYNGEE.

This clonotype has a handful of counts. The chain joins TRBV7-2 to TRBJ2-7; D uncertain. The CDR3 sequence is 13 residues long. The germline gives CDR1 SGHTA, CDR2 FQGNSA. The V and J ends lost 5 bases and 3 bases respectively, with 11 bases between them. The CDR3 spells CASSPLRNYEQYF. CDR3 nucleotide sequence: TGTGCCAGCAGCCCTTTGCGGAACTACGAGCAGTACTTC.

The rearrangement uses TRBV6-1 and TRBJ2-3, with 11 bases matching TRBD1. CDR1 and CDR2 from the germline V gene are MNHNS and SASEGT. The CDR3 covers 19 residues. The V segment lost 2 bases and the J segment 0 bases; nucleotides outside the gene matches: 10. The CDR3 is CASSERTGGRLPSTDTQYF. The CDR3 nucleotides are TGTGCCAGCAGTGAACGGACAGGGGGCAGATTACCTAGCACAGATACGCAGTATTTT.